The 26 T cell receptor beta chains in this list originate from one sample, sequenced in a study of blood T cell repertoires in COVID-19. Assay used: immunoSEQ multiplex PCR; TCRdb lists only in-frame clones, some missing. The sample holds roughly 250,000 clones, 70% to 90% seen once. The sequencing input was peripheral blood. Receptors were obtained from a woman between 40 and 50 years old who had recovered from COVID-19.

The chain links TRBV5-4 to TRBJ2-1, with 8 nucleotides matching TRBD2. Germline assignment: CDR1 SGHNT and CDR2 YYREEE (reference sequence). Trimming cost V 0 bases and J 2 bases; bases outside gene matches: 4. This CDR3 is built from 16 residues. The CDR3, as DNA: TGTGCCAGCAGCTTGGGGGCGGGGGGCACCTACAATGAGCAGTTCTTC. Its translation is CASSLGAGGTYNEQFF. Supplemented by reference TRBV5-4 and TRBJ2-1, the full variable domain reads ETGVTQSPTHLIKTRGQQVTLRCSSQSGHNTVSWYQQALGQGPQFIFQYYREEENGRGNFPPRFSGLQFPNYSSELNVNALELDDSALYLCASSLGAGGTYNEQFFGPGTRLTVL.

The rearrangement uses TRBV6-5 and TRBJ2-1; 10 nucleotides align to TRBD1. In germline, CDR1 is MNHEY, CDR2 SVGAGI. J lost 4 bases, V lost 10 bases, and 10 bases had no gene match. The CDR3 runs to 15 residues. Here the CDR3 DNA reads TGTGCCACCCAAGTGGGGGGACAGGGGTACAATGAGCAGTTCTTC. It is translated as CATQVGGQGYNEQFF.

The rearrangement links TRBV5-1 to TRBJ2-6; 12 nucleotides line up with TRBD1. Germline CDR1 SGHRS, CDR2 YFSETQ. The V segment lost 4 bases and the J segment 4 bases; nucleotides outside the gene matches: 15. The CDR3 has 20 amino acids. CDR3 coding DNA: TGCGCCAGCAGCCCCACGGGACAGGGGGCCCCTATGGGGGGGGCCAACGTCCTGACTTTC. Translation gives CASSPTGQGAPMGGANVLTF.

V is TRBV28 and J is TRBJ1-5; possible D gene TRBD1, 5 bases. CDR3 length: 19 residues. Trimming shortened V by 6 bases and J by 0 bases, and 24 bases separated the two germline ends. Germline V lookup: CDR1 MDHEN, CDR2 SYDVKM. The CDR3 DNA reads as TGTGCCAGCAGACTCTACAGCCCACAGGCACACTATAGCAATCAGCCCCAGCATTTT. The encoded protein is CASRLYSPQAHYSNQPQHF. Supplemented by reference TRBV28 and TRBJ1-5, the full variable domain reads DVKVTQSSRYLVKRTGEKVFLECVQDMDHENMFWYRQDPGLGLRLIYFSYDVKMKEKGDIPEGYSVSREKKERFSLILESASTNQTSMYLCASRLYSPQAHYSNQPQHFGDGTRLSIL.

The chain recombines TRBV9 with TRBJ1-6; 10 nucleotides agree with TRBD1. CDR3 length: 16 residues. With 4 bases clipped from V and 5 bases from J, the junction kept 6 bases outside the gene matches. CDR1 is SGDLS and CDR2 is YYNGEE in the germline V gene. The CDR3 nucleotides read TGTGCCAGCAGCCCGACAGGGGGCTCGGATAATTCACCCCTCCACTTT. It yields the protein CASSPTGGSDNSPLHF.

The gene calls are TRBV7-2 and TRBJ1-5; weak D call: TRBD1 (6 bases). Germline V lookup: CDR1 SGHTA, CDR2 FQGNSA. Trimming stripped 5 bases from V and 5 bases from J, with 13 bases between. This CDR3 is built from 14 residues. The CDR3 reads CASSPRGGDQPQHF. CDR3 nucleotide sequence: TGTGCCAGCAGCCCACGGGGGGGCGATCAGCCCCAGCATTTT.

This sequence joins TRBV5-1 and TRBJ2-1; D remains unclear. V dropped 0 bases and J dropped 0 bases, with 7 bases sitting between them. Per the germline V gene, CDR1 is SGHRS and CDR2 is YFSETQ. The CDR3 covers 15 residues. The CDR3 nucleotides read TGCGCCAGCAGCTTGGAATGGAGCTCCTACAATGAGCAGTTCTTC. Translated, it gives CASSLEWSSYNEQFF.

The rearrangement uses TRBV10-3 and TRBJ1-2; TRBD1 matches at 11 bases. With 5 bases clipped from V and 7 bases from J, the junction kept 6 bases outside the gene matches. The CDR3 is made up of 14 amino acids. Germline CDR1 ENHRY, CDR2 SYGVKD. CDR3 loop: CAISPGTGGRGYTF. In nucleotides, the CDR3 is TGTGCCATCAGTCCCGGGACAGGGGGTCGTGGCTACACCTTC.

A few counts support this clone. The genes are TRBV6-2 or TRBV6-3 and TRBJ2-3, with a possible D match to TRBD1 (6 bases). Germline V lookup: CDR1 MNHEY, CDR2 SVGEGT. V lost 0 bases, J lost 0 bases, and 16 bases lay in between. The length of the CDR3 is 18 residues. The chain's CDR3 is CASSYSPSGTTSTDTQYF. Here the CDR3 DNA reads TGTGCCAGCAGTTACTCTCCCTCCGGGACAACCAGCACAGATACGCAGTATTTT.

The rearrangement links TRBV5-6 to TRBJ2-3, with 11 positions matching TRBD2. Germline V CDR1 and CDR2: SGHDT, YYEEEE. The CDR3 is 14 amino acids. Unmatched junction bases numbered 3, after V lost 4 bases and J lost 5 bases. The CDR3 spells CASSPGTSGDTQYF. CDR3 nucleotides: TGTGCCAGCAGCCCCGGGACTAGCGGAGATACGCAGTATTTT.

V is TRBV30 and J is TRBJ1-1; a weak D match, TRBD1 (6 bases). This CDR3 has 13 residues. Germline V CDR1 and CDR2: GTSNPN, SVGIG (reference sequence). V shed 7 bases and J shed 0 bases, with 12 bases lying between them. DNA for the CDR3: TGTGCCTACACAGGGAACATGAACACTGAAGCTTTCTTT. Encoded protein: CAYTGNMNTEAFF. Variable domain in full (rest from reference TRBV30 and TRBJ1-1): SQTIHQWPATLVQPVGSPLSLECTVEGTSNPNLYWYRQAAGRGLQLLFYSVGIGQISSEVPQNLSASRPQDRQFILSSKKLLLSDSGFYLCAYTGNMNTEAFFGQGTRLTVV.

This clone was seen once. The gene calls are TRBV12-3 or TRBV12-4 and TRBJ2-1, with 11 bases that match TRBD2. This CDR3 region has 13 residues. The junction had 2 bases not matched to a gene; V was cut back by 10 bases and J by 3 bases. The CDR3 nucleotides are TGTGCCACTAGCGGGAGGCGCTACAATGAGCAGTTCTTC. This sequence encodes CATSGRRYNEQFF.

The table lists this clone with a count of one. This sequence joins TRBV25-1 and TRBJ1-2; tentative D call: TRBD1 (5 bases). CDR3 size: 12 residues. The germline CDR1 and CDR2 sequences are MGHDK and SYGVNS. V was pared by 4 bases and J by 4 bases, with 7 bases between. The CDR3 sequence: CASSVGGYGYTF. CDR3 bases: TGTGCCAGCAGTGTGGGGGGCTATGGCTACACCTTC.

V gene TRBV7-8 combines with J gene TRBJ1-5, with TRBD1 as a possible D gene (6 bases). Germline-derived CDR1 and CDR2 are SGHVS and FQNEAQ. Between the trimmed V and J ends, which lost 5 bases and 2 bases, there was a span of 16 bases. CDR3 length: 16 amino acids. CDR3 DNA: TGTGCCAGCAGCCCAACCGCGACAGGTCGCAATCAGCCCCAGCATTTT. Amino acid sequence: CASSPTATGRNQPQHF.

There are a few counts of this clone. This chain connects TRBV19 to TRBJ1-2; D gene unclear. The CDR3 has 14 residues. Germline CDR1 is LNHDA and CDR2 is SQIVND (reference sequence). Trimming shortened V by 5 bases and J by 1 base, and 11 bases separated the two germline ends. For the CDR3, the DNA is TGTGCCAGTAGTCTCCTCCCAGTTAACTATGGCTACACCTTC. Its translation is CASSLLPVNYGYTF.

V and J are TRBV19 and TRBJ2-2, with 10 bases fitting TRBD2. The J segment lost 6 bases and the V segment lost 5 bases, leaving 6 bases of the junction unmatched. CDR1 LNHDA and CDR2 SQIVND come from the germline V gene (reference sequence). The CDR3 is 15 amino acids. The CDR3 region is CASSWSGRAPGELFF. The DNA of the CDR3 is TGTGCCAGTAGTTGGAGCGGGAGGGCCCCCGGGGAGCTGTTTTTT.

This chain joins TRBV7-2 and TRBJ1-4; D is ambiguous. Germline V gives CDR1 SGHTA, CDR2 FQGNSA. V lost 6 bases and J lost 12, with 14 bases in between. The CDR3 covers 12 residues. CDR3 sequence reads: CASRYGDGELFF. The CDR3 nucleotides read TGTGCCAGCAGATACGGGGATGGGGAACTGTTTTTT.

J is TRBJ1-5 and V is TRBV19; D not certain. The V and J ends lost 11 bases and 1 base respectively, with 15 bases between them. The length of the CDR3 is 14 residues. Germline values: CDR1 LNHDA, CDR2 SQIVND (reference sequence). Here the CDR3 reads CAAQTTRSNQPQHF. The CDR3 coding sequence is TGTGCCGCCCAGACCACGCGGAGCAATCAGCCCCAGCATTTT.

The chain recombines TRBV28 with TRBJ1-2, with D maybe TRBD1 (5 bases). The CDR3 consists of 15 residues. Between the trimmed V and J ends, which lost 6 bases and 5 bases, there was a span of 19 bases. From germline, CDR1 is MDHEN and CDR2 SYDVKM. The CDR3 nucleotides are TGTGCCAGCAGCGGAAGGGGCGCCCTCCTATATGGCTACACCTTC. This encodes CASSGRGALLYGYTF.

This chain links TRBV9 with TRBJ2-3; D may be TRBD2 (6 bases). Germline lookup yields CDR1 SGDLS and CDR2 YYNGEE. The germline V and J ends were trimmed by 2 bases and 0 bases, with 10 bases remaining between them. CDR3 length: 15 residues. For the CDR3, the DNA is TGTGCCAGCAGCGTGGTGGGAGGCAGCACAGATACGCAGTATTTT. It encodes CASSVVGGSTDTQYF. Looking up the rest from reference TRBV9 and TRBJ2-3 gives the full variable domain: DSGVTQTPKHLITATGQRVTLRCSPRSGDLSVYWYQQSLDQGLQFLIQYYNGEERAKGNILERFSAQQFPDLHSELNLSSLELGDSALYFCASSVVGGSTDTQYFGPGTRLTVL.

In this sample, this clone turned up once. The genes are TRBV7-2 and TRBJ2-1; tentatively, D is TRBD1 (6 bases). The V end was cut by 6 bases, the J end by 0 bases, with 12 bases between. CDR1 is SGHTA and CDR2 is FQGNSA in the germline V gene. CDR3 length equals 15 residues. Written as DNA, the CDR3 is TGTGCCAGCAGTACAGGGCGGCGCTCCTACAATGAGCAGTTCTTC. Its translation: CASSTGRRSYNEQFF.

This chain links TRBV11-2 with TRBJ2-7, with D possibly being TRBD2 (6 bases). The V gene's germline CDR1 is SGHAT and CDR2 FQNNGV. The CDR3 is made up of 19 amino acids. V was clipped by 5 bases and J by 1 base, with 27 bases between them. Here the CDR3 DNA reads TGTGCCAGCAGCGCTAAGCGCCCGGGGCTAGGAGGGGATTCCTACGAGCAGTACTTC. Translating gives CASSAKRPGLGGDSYEQYF.

This chain connects TRBV9 to TRBJ1-5; TRBD1 might be the D (6 bases). The V gene lost 7 bases and the J gene lost 5 bases, with 13 bases spanning the gap. The CDR3 runs to 13 residues. CDR1 SGDLS and CDR2 YYNGEE come from the germline V gene. The CDR3 DNA sequence: TGTGCCAGCCGGACGAAGGGGGATCAGCCCCAGCATTTT. Residues: CASRTKGDQPQHF.

The chain employs TRBV19 and TRBJ2-1; 7 bases are shared with TRBD2. CDR3 length: 13 residues. V was clipped by 9 bases and J by 3 bases; unmatched bases: 5. Germline CDR1 and CDR2: LNHDA and SQIVND (reference sequence). CDR3 region: CASRSGHYNEQFF. CDR3 DNA: TGTGCCAGCCGTAGCGGGCACTACAATGAGCAGTTCTTC.

The chain joins TRBV4-1 to TRBJ1-1; TRBD1 agrees at 10 bases. From germline, CDR1 is MGHRA and CDR2 YSYEKL. Trimming cost V 2 bases and J 0 bases; bases outside gene matches: 6. This CDR3 is 17 amino acids long. This chain's CDR3 is CASSQPGTGAMNTEAFF. CDR3 nucleotides: TGCGCCAGCAGCCAACCCGGGACAGGGGCGATGAACACTGAAGCTTTCTTT.

This clone showed up just once. The chain is built from TRBV27 and TRBJ1-2, with 7 bases matching TRBD1. Trimming cost V 0 bases and J 7 bases; bases outside gene matches: 8. The CDR3 has 15 amino acids. Germline V lookup: CDR1 MNHEY, CDR2 SMNVEV (reference sequence). The CDR3 DNA sequence: TGTGCCAGCAGTTTATCCCCAGACAGGGCGGGTGGCTACACCTTC. This gives the protein CASSLSPDRAGGYTF.